The 28 T cell receptor beta chains presented below share a single source sample, sequenced in a study of blood T cell repertoires in COVID-19. Profiling relied on immunoSEQ multiplex PCR, and the TCRdb table lists in-frame clones only, not all of them. This sample has approximately 140,000 clones, with less than 80% found just once. Sequenced input: peripheral blood. These receptors all come from a man aged 55 to 70 with acute or convalescent COVID-19.

This chain connects TRBV7-2 to TRBJ2-7; 9 nucleotides match TRBD1. V was clipped by 5 bases and J by 6 bases; unmatched bases: 5. The CDR3 runs to 13 residues. Looked up from germline, CDR1 is SGHTA and CDR2 is FQGNSA. The CDR3 region has the DNA TGTGCCAGCAGCCGGGACAGGGACTCCGAGCAGTACTTC. This gives the protein CASSRDRDSEQYF.

This sequence joins TRBV11-2 and TRBJ2-1, with 7 bases lining up with TRBD1. There are 17 residues in the CDR3. Germline CDR1 SGHAT, CDR2 FQNNGV. The V gene end was trimmed by 5 bases and the J gene end by 3 bases; junction bases not matched to a gene: 13. The CDR3 reads CASSQNAAGTVYNEQFF. The DNA for the CDR3 is TGTGCCAGCAGCCAAAACGCAGCCGGGACAGTCTACAATGAGCAGTTCTTC.

The genes are TRBV29-1 and TRBJ2-1, with a possible D match to TRBD2 (5 bases). Germline-derived CDR1 and CDR2 are SQVTM and ANQGSEA. This CDR3 has 14 amino acids. V gave up 1 base and J gave up 6 bases, with 13 bases separating them. The CDR3 here is CSVEGGLLTNEQFF. For the CDR3, the DNA is TGCAGCGTTGAAGGAGGACTTTTAACCAATGAGCAGTTCTTC.

The chain has TRBV4-3 and TRBJ1-2, with 7 nucleotides matching TRBD1. The CDR3 loop spans 15 amino acids. J gave up 6 bases and V 1 base, and 8 bases lay outside the gene matches. Looked up from germline, CDR1 is LGHNA and CDR2 is YSLEER. This CDR3 is CASSQGPTGDDGYTF. CDR3 nucleotide sequence: TGCGCCAGCAGCCAAGGTCCTACAGGGGACGATGGCTACACCTTC.

This sequence joins TRBV5-4 and TRBJ1-1; TRBD1 matches 7 bases. Per germline, CDR1 SGHNT and CDR2 YYREEE (reference sequence). The CDR3 runs to 16 residues. With 4 bases clipped from V and 3 bases from J, the junction kept 12 bases outside the gene matches. Here the CDR3 DNA reads TGTGCCAGCAGCCGTAAACAGGGACAGCGAGACACTGAAGCTTTCTTT. This sequence encodes CASSRKQGQRDTEAFF.

The J gene is TRBJ1-1, the V gene TRBV9, with a possible D match to TRBD1 (6 bases). The CDR3 runs 15 residues. Germline V gene lookup returns CDR1 SGDLS and CDR2 YYNGEE. Trimming pared 3 bases from V and 0 bases from J, leaving 12 bases between. This chain's CDR3 is CASSAGGRLNTEAFF. CDR3 nucleotide sequence: TGTGCCAGCAGCGCGGGGGGCAGGCTGAACACTGAAGCTTTCTTT.

A remark on this clone: The junction and the germline gene differ at one end; a read error may be behind it. This chain joins TRBV7-7 and TRBJ2-7; D not resolved. Germline CDR1 SSHAT, CDR2 FNYEAQ (reference sequence). This CDR3 is built from 14 residues. DNA of the CDR3: TGTGCTAGCAGCTTATCAAGCTCCCACTACGAGCAGTACTTC. Amino acid sequence: CASSLSSSHYEQYF.

The chain has TRBV11-2 and TRBJ1-6; D gene uncertain. The germline CDR1 and CDR2 sequences are SGHAT and FQNNGV. This CDR3 contains 12 residues. V gave up 5 bases and J gave up 10 bases, with 9 bases separating them. The CDR3 nucleotides are TGTGCCAGCAGCCACGACTTGTCACCCCTCCACTTT. This sequence encodes CASSHDLSPLHF.

V gene TRBV28 combines with J gene TRBJ2-7; 10 nucleotides align to TRBD2. CDR1 is MDHEN, CDR2 SYDVKM, per germline. This CDR3 region has 16 residues. After removal of 3 bases from V and 3 bases from J, the junction contained 8 bases not matched to a gene. CDR3 protein: CASSFGVAGGSYEQYF. The CDR3 DNA is TGTGCCAGCAGTTTTGGGGTAGCGGGAGGCAGCTACGAGCAGTACTTC.

The chain employs TRBV6-2 or TRBV6-3 and TRBJ2-2; no firm D call. V lost 6 bases to trimming and J lost 7 bases, with 9 bases between them. Germline CDR1 reads MNHEY; CDR2 reads SVGEGT. The CDR3 runs 12 residues. The DNA for the CDR3 is TGTGCCAGCAGCTTTTCGCGCGGGGAGCTGTTTTTT. As protein: CASSFSRGELFF.

The chain is built from TRBV7-3 and TRBJ2-1; a weak D match, TRBD2 (6 bases). Trimming stripped 2 bases from V and 0 bases from J, with 14 bases between. The germline V gene has CDR1 SGHTA and CDR2 FQGTGA. This CDR3 spans 17 amino acids. The CDR3 sequence is CASSLGTPSSSYNEQFF. The DNA of the CDR3 is TGTGCCAGCAGCTTAGGGACTCCTTCCAGCTCCTACAATGAGCAGTTCTTC.

This clone has a single count. V usage is TRBV2 and J usage is TRBJ2-5; 9 nucleotides agree with TRBD2. Per the germline V gene, CDR1 is SNHLY and CDR2 is FYNNEI. The CDR3 is 14 residues long. V shed 6 bases, J shed 2 bases, and the junction held 4 bases outside the gene matches. CDR3 bases: TGTGCCAGCAGAGGGGCGGGAGGGCAAGAGACCCAGTACTTC. Amino acid sequence: CASRGAGGQETQYF.

This sequence joins TRBV7-2 and TRBJ1-1; D is unclear. Germline assignment: CDR1 SGHTA and CDR2 FQGNSA. V was cut by 3 bases and J by 6 bases, with 11 bases left in between. CDR3 length equals 13 residues. The CDR3 DNA sequence: TGTGCCAGCAGCTTGCGGGATGGCGCTGAAGCTTTCTTT. Its translation: CASSLRDGAEAFF.

The chain recombines TRBV19 with TRBJ1-3, with D hard to call. Germline V gene lookup returns CDR1 LNHDA and CDR2 SQIVND (reference sequence). This CDR3 contains 14 residues. Trimming left V 6 bases short and J 3 bases short, with 12 bases between. The CDR3 nucleotides read TGTGCCAGTAGGGCCGTGGGAGTTGGAAACACCATATATTTT. Its protein product is CASRAVGVGNTIYF.

The gene calls are TRBV29-1 and TRBJ1-2; D unclear. There are 13 residues in the CDR3. Germline CDR1 and CDR2: SQVTM and ANQGSEA. V lost 1 base and J lost 3, with 9 bases in between. For the CDR3, the DNA is TGCAGCGTTGAAGTAGACAAATACTATGGCTACACCTTC. Protein sequence: CSVEVDKYYGYTF.

The chain employs TRBV28 and TRBJ2-7, with D tentatively TRBD1 (6 bases). Germline-derived CDR1 and CDR2 are MDHEN and SYDVKM. V lost 3 bases, J lost 5 bases, and 17 bases lay in between. The CDR3 covers 15 residues. The CDR3 bases are TGTGCCAGCAGTTTGGACGACAGGCACATCAACGAGCAGTACTTC. Its translation: CASSLDDRHINEQYF.

This clone was counted a few times. V is TRBV5-1 and J is TRBJ1-1, with D possibly TRBD1 on 5 matching bases. The CDR3 runs 15 residues. Germline V gives CDR1 SGHRS, CDR2 YFSETQ. The V end lost 0 bases, the J end lost 6 bases, and 15 bases lay between the germline ends. The CDR3: CASSLATGEISEAFF. CDR3 nucleotide sequence: TGCGCCAGCAGCTTGGCCACGGGGGAGATATCTGAAGCTTTCTTT.

The V and J genes are TRBV2 and TRBJ1-6; D unresolved. This CDR3 has 11 amino acids. With 5 bases removed from V and 11 bases from J, the gap between germline ends came to 7 bases. Germline CDR1 SNHLY, CDR2 FYNNEI. In nucleotides, the CDR3 is TGTGCCAGCAGTAATCCAGCACCCCTCCACTTT. Translation gives CASSNPAPLHF.

The chain uses TRBV2 and TRBJ2-5, with TRBD1 matching 9 bases. The CDR3 is 14 amino acids. Germline CDR1 SNHLY, CDR2 FYNNEI. V gave up 9 bases and J gave up 5 bases; unmatched junction bases: 10. CDR3 coding DNA: TGTGCCAGTTCACAGGGGGCCCGCGGGGAGACCCAGTACTTC. Amino acids: CASSQGARGETQYF.

The chain couples TRBV5-6 to TRBJ2-1; D possibly corresponds to TRBD2 (6 bases). The V gene's germline CDR1 is SGHDT and CDR2 YYEEEE. The CDR3 is made up of 14 amino acids. Trimming shortened V by 3 bases and J by 9 bases, and 16 bases separated the two germline ends. The CDR3 loop reads CASSWGSGVVEQFF. The CDR3 region has the DNA TGTGCCAGCAGCTGGGGGTCGGGAGTTGTTGAGCAGTTCTTC.

This chain uses TRBV6-2 or TRBV6-3 with TRBJ1-1, with TRBD1 matching 8 bases. CDR3 size: 17 residues. Per the germline V gene, CDR1 is MNHEY and CDR2 is SVGEGT. V shed 4 bases, J shed 0 bases, and the junction held 10 bases outside the gene matches. CDR3 amino acids: CASSSYRGADMNTEAFF. CDR3 bases: TGTGCCAGCAGTTCCTACAGGGGGGCTGACATGAACACTGAAGCTTTCTTT.

The V call is TRBV19, the J call TRBJ1-2; TRBD1 agrees at 8 bases. The CDR3 spans 15 residues. Germline CDR1 reads LNHDA; CDR2 reads SQIVND (reference sequence). Germline trimming cut 7 bases from V and 0 bases from J; bases unmatched to any gene: 7. CDR3 in DNA: TGTGCCAGTAACCTAGACAGGGGAGCTAACTATGGCTACACCTTC. Translated: CASNLDRGANYGYTF.

The chain carries TRBV30 and TRBJ1-3, with 7 positions matching TRBD1. Germline CDR1 is GTSNPN and CDR2 is SVGIG (reference sequence). The CDR3 loop spans 15 amino acids. V was clipped by 3 bases and J by 0 bases; unmatched bases: 5. The CDR3 DNA reads as TGTGCCTGGAGACCCGGGACAGTCTCTGGAAACACCATATATTTT. It specifies CAWRPGTVSGNTIYF.

This chain links TRBV11-1 with TRBJ2-1; tentatively, D is TRBD1 (6 bases). The V gene's germline CDR1 is SGHAT and CDR2 FQDESV (reference sequence). The CDR3 is 15 amino acids. The V end lost 2 bases, the J end lost 3 bases, and 11 bases lay between the germline ends. CDR3 sequence: CASSLRPGDYNEQFF. For the CDR3, the DNA is TGTGCCAGCAGCTTAAGACCAGGGGACTACAATGAGCAGTTCTTC.

The J gene is TRBJ1-3, the V gene TRBV4-1; the match to TRBD1 covers 7 bases. The trim removed 6 bases at V and 3 bases at J, leaving 11 bases unmatched. Germline V gene data show CDR1 as MGHRA and CDR2 as YSYEKL. The CDR3 is 16 residues long. CDR3 nucleotide sequence: TGCGCCAGCAGTCTACAGAGGGGGCTAAGTGGAAACACCATATATTTT. Translation: CASSLQRGLSGNTIYF.

This chain uses TRBV14 with TRBJ2-5, with 7 nucleotides matching TRBD2. Trimming removed 4 bases from V and 3 bases from J; junction bases left unmatched: 8. Germline V gene lookup returns CDR1 SGHDN and CDR2 FVKESK. The CDR3 consists of 15 residues. The chain's CDR3 is CASSLEAGRKETQYF. The CDR3 DNA sequence: TGTGCCAGCAGCCTTGAAGCGGGGAGAAAAGAGACCCAGTACTTC.

V is TRBV28 and J is TRBJ2-3, with TRBD1 matching over 11 bases. V lost 9 bases and J lost 7; bases outside the gene matches: 6. CDR1 and CDR2 (germline): MDHEN, SYDVKM. This CDR3 comprises 13 residues. Here the CDR3 reads CASTGTGGNTQYF. In nucleotides, the CDR3 is TGTGCCAGTACCGGGACAGGGGGAAATACGCAGTATTTT.

The chain recombines TRBV4-1 with TRBJ1-2, with 7 bases fitting TRBD1. The CDR3 is 15 amino acids. After removal of 3 bases from V and 6 bases from J, the junction contained 10 bases not matched to a gene. Germline V gene sequence: CDR1 MGHRA, CDR2 YSYEKL. CDR3 nucleotides: TGCGCCAGCAGCCATGACCGGACAGGTTCTAATGGCTACACCTTC. This gives the protein CASSHDRTGSNGYTF.